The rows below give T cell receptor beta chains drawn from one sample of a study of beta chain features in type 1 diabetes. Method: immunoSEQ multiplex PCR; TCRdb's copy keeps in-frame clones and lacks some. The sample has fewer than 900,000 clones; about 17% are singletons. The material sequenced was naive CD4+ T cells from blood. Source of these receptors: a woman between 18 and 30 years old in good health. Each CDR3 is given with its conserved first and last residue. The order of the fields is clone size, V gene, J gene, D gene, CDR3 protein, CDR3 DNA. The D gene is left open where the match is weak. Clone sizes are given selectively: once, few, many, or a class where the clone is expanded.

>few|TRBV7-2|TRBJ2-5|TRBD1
CASSVDREETQYF
TGTGCCAGCAGCGTGGACAGGGAAGAGACCCAGTACTTC
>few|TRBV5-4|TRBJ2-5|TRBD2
CASSLGLARETQYF
TGTGCCAGCAGCTTGGGACTAGCGAGGGAGACCCAGTACTTC
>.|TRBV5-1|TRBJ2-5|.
CASSWGVQETQYF
TGCGCCAGCAGCTGGGGGGTCCAAGAGACCCAGTACTTC
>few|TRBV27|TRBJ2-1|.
CASSSPSSNEQFF
TGTGCCAGCAGTTCGCCAAGCTCTAATGAGCAGTTCTTC
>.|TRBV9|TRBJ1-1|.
CASSSIPNTEAFF
TGTGCCAGCAGCTCCATACCGAACACTGAAGCTTTCTTT
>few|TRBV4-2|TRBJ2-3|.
CASSRELTDTQYF
TGTGCCAGCAGTCGAGAGTTGACAGATACGCAGTATTTT
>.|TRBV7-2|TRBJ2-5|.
CASSLNMGAQETQYF
TGTGCCAGCAGCTTAAATATGGGGGCCCAAGAGACCCAGTACTTC
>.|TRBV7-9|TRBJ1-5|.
CASSLAAGSQPQHF
TGTGCCAGCAGCTTAGCCGCCGGGAGTCAGCCCCAGCATTTT
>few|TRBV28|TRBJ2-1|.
CASSFSRAAMVF
TGTGCCAGCAGTTTTTCCCGGGCCGCTATGGTCTTC
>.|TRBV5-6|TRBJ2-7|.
CASSLRGRIPYF
TGTGCCAGCAGCTTGAGGGGAAGGATACCATACTTC
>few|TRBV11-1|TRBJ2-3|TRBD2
CATKREGADTQYF
TGTGCCACCAAGCGGGAGGGGGCAGATACGCAGTATTTT
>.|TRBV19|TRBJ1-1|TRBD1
CASSIGQGARNTEAFF
TGTGCCAGTAGTATCGGGCAGGGGGCGCGGAACACTGAAGCTTTCTTT
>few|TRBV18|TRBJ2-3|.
CASSPTSTDTQYF
TGTGCCAGCTCACCAACGTCCACAGATACGCAGTATTTT
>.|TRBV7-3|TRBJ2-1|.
CASSPQPGPEGDEQFF
TGTGCCAGCAGCCCACAACCGGGACCGGAGGGCGATGAGCAGTTCTTC
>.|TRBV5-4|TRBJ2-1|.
CASSLASSYNEQFF
TGTGCCAGCAGTCTAGCGAGCTCCTACAATGAGCAGTTCTTC
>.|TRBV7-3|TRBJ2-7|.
CASSSGEEQYF
TGTGCCAGCAGCTCAGGGGAAGAGCAGTACTTC
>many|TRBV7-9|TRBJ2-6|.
CASRHDGSGANVLTF
TGTGCCAGCAGACACGATGGCAGCGGGGCCAACGTCCTGACTTTC
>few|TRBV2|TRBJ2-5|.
CASSGSWGAETQYF
TGTGCCAGCAGTGGCTCGTGGGGAGCGGAGACCCAGTACTTC
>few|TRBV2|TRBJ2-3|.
CASEGYTDTQYF
TGTGCCAGCGAGGGATACACAGATACGCAGTATTTT
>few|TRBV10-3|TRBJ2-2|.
CAISESQATGELFF
TGTGCCATCAGTGAGTCGCAGGCAACCGGGGAGCTGTTTTTT
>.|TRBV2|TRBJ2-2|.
CASRLEATGELFF
TGTGCCAGCAGATTAGAGGCCACCGGGGAGCTGTTTTTT
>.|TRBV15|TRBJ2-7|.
CATSRAYRAHEQYF
TGTGCCACCAGCAGAGCCTACAGGGCCCACGAGCAGTACTTC
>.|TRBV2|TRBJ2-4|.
CASRTWTNIQYF
TGTGCCAGCAGGACCTGGACAAACATTCAGTACTTC
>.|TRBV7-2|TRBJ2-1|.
CASSPRYNEQFF
TGTGCCAGCAGCCCGAGGTACAATGAGCAGTTCTTC
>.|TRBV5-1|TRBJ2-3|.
CASSLTERISTDTQYF
TGCGCCAGCAGCTTAACGGAGCGGATTAGCACAGATACGCAGTATTTT
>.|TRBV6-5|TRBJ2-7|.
CASSDGYEQYF
TGTGCCAGCAGTGACGGCTACGAGCAGTACTTC
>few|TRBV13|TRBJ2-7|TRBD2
CASSLSRLAGPYEQYF
TGTGCCAGCAGCTTATCTCGACTAGCGGGGCCCTACGAGCAGTACTTC
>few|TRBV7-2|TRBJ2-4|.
CASSITRGLNIQYF
TGTGCCAGCAGCATTACGCGGGGTTTAAACATTCAGTACTTC
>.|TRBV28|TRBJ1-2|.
CASSPPGEGHYGYTF
TGTGCCAGCAGCCCGCCGGGGGAGGGGCACTATGGCTACACCTTC
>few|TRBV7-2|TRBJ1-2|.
CASSNGGTGMVRGYTF
TGTGCCAGCAGCAATGGGGGTACAGGGATGGTACGTGGCTACACCTTC
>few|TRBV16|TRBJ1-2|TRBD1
CASSQKDRGRSGYTF
TGTGCCAGCAGCCAGAAGGACAGGGGGCGGAGTGGCTACACCTTC
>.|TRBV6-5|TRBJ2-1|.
CASSYDGGSSYNEQFF
TGTGCCAGCAGTTACGATGGGGGGAGCTCCTACAATGAGCAGTTCTTC
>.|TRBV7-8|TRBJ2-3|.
CASSSSPGHTSTDTQYF
TGTGCCAGCAGCTCCAGCCCGGGACACACAAGCACAGATACGCAGTATTTT
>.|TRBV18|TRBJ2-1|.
CASSRGNSNEQFF
TGTGCCAGCTCACGAGGGAATTCCAATGAGCAGTTCTTC
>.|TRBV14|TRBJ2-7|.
CASSPLAGQSSYEQYF
TGTGCCAGCAGCCCTTTAGCGGGACAGAGCTCCTACGAGCAGTACTTC
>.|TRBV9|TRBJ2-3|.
CASSGAASVADTQYF
TGTGCCAGCAGCGGGGCGGCTAGCGTAGCGGATACGCAGTATTTT
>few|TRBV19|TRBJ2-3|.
CASRGLSTDTQYF
TGTGCCAGTAGAGGATTAAGCACAGATACGCAGTATTTT
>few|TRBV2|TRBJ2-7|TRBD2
CASSVLAGVIREQYF
TGTGCCAGCAGTGTACTAGCGGGAGTAATTAGGGAGCAGTACTTC
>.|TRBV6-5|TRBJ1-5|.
CASSDYSNQPQHF
TGTGCCAGCAGTGATTATAGCAATCAGCCCCAGCATTTT